This section outlines one T cell receptor beta chain sequence together with its context. The table lists this clonotype with a few counts. It lacks a known antigen. No base quality values were provided; no much bigger clone lies one nucleotide off. Known numbers of KT2, a T cell clone whose TCR had been sequenced previously, were spiked into unfractionated PBMC to test the sensitivity and accuracy of the pipeline. A range of KT2-to-PBMC ratios was generated by mixing KT2 cells with a fixed number of PBMC. These data come from a study of quantifying T cell responses using KT2 cells (dated by TCRdb to about 2017). Turning to the overall study: RNA was DNase-treated and reverse transcribed with TCR alpha and beta constant-region primers, mostly using SuperScript III. Under optimum conditions, the T4 ligation step was estimated to exceed 8.5% efficiency. To prevent over-amplification, PCR2 was performed as a SYBR Green qPCR and halted at a predetermined fluorescence threshold.

The library was produced with UMI-ligation and nested PCR. Using T4 RNA ligase 1, a single-stranded oligonucleotide bearing the Illumina SP2 sequence plus a UMI was ligated onto the 3' end of the cDNA. PCR1 consisted of about 4 cycles (98 degrees C 15 s, 69 degrees C 30 s, 72 degrees C 40 s), and for the beta primer an equimolar mix of RC1.1 and RC1.2 was used to cover TRBC1 and TRBC2. Starting at PCR2, the TCR alpha and beta chains were handled separately, and sample indices and Illumina adaptors were added. The UMI comprised 12 random nucleotides, as two hexamers separated by a spacer, placed after an 8-base spacer. Libraries were sequenced on an Illumina MiSeq with v2 2x251 paired-end chemistry, typically roughly 12 samples per run. PhiX DNA at about 5-8% was added to each sequencing library to increase diversity. On the authors' methods: The raw reads were converted into FASTQ with bcl2fastq and then demultiplexed by dual indices with Demultiplexor. V and J genes were assigned by Decombinator through tag matching, with a single base-pair mismatch being allowed. UMIs were used by Collapsinator to correct both sequencing errors and frequency errors caused by PCR heterogeneity. CDR3Translator converted Decombinator identifiers into nucleotide sequence, translated that sequence into amino acids, and extracted CDR3 based on C- and N-terminal motifs. Each distinct KT2 TCR was counted as one cluster of KT2 sequences that shared a single unique molecular identifier. Through fastp at Q25 and MiXCR, TCRdb rebuilt clones from the public reads, retaining in-frame beta chains. Here each entry gathers all rows of one CDR3 protein and keeps the most common genes and DNA. These V and J calls originate from TCRdb's pipeline instead of the authors' own analysis. For this sample the table gives more than 55,000 distinct CDR3 sequences, of which 12% were detected only once. The ten largest make up roughly 9% of the sample.

What the authors observed across the whole study: KT2 sequences were detected down to the lowest spike-in tested, about one KT2 cell per 100,000 PBMC. Saturation in the detection of KT2 sequences was observed at very high KT2 spike-in numbers. The numbers of KT2 alpha and beta sequences increased linearly with the number of input KT2 cells across several orders of magnitude. This TCR sequencing study did not compare the pipeline side by side with other TCR sequencing techniques.

The source is a human donor. Sequencing input: PBMCs spiked with cells of the T cell clone KT2.

DNA sequence: TGCAGCGTGGTCTGGGGCCACCTAGAAGCTTTCTTT. Translation gives CSVVWGHLEAFF. This receptor chain uses TRBV29-1 and TRBJ1-1; TRBD1 is a possible D gene, resting on 5 matching bases. The germline V gene provides CDR1 SQVTM and CDR2 ANQGSEA. The germline ends are 16 bases apart after V is trimmed by 6 bases and J by 8 bases. The CDR3 numbers 12 residues from cysteine through phenylalanine. Only CDR3 DNA is held: 36 bases, read in frame from base 1.